A selection of T cell receptor beta chains follows, all from one sample in a study of identical twins. TCRdb reanalysed the 5' RACE reads using MiXCR and keeps one entry per CDR3 protein. The top ten clones hold around 0.25% of a sample with more than 1.5 million distinct CDR3 sequences, roughly 35% of them seen once. The sequenced sample was cord blood. These TCRs come from a newborn girl in good health. Each CDR3 is given with its conserved first and last residue. A D gene is named only where the DNA matches it firmly. The listing skips clone size in some rows; elsewhere it reads once, few, many or a size class.

TRBV20-1	TRBJ1-2	-	10	-	TGCAGTGCTAGCCGGGCTGGCTACACCTTC	CSASRAGYTF
TRBV5-4	TRBJ2-7	many	12	-	TGTGCCAGCAGTATCACAGGATACGAGCAGTACTTC	CASSITGYEQYF
TRBV3-1	TRBJ2-5	-	13	-	TGTGCCAGCAGCCCGGGGGAAAAAGAGACCCAGTACTTC	CASSPGEKETQYF
TRBV5-1	TRBJ2-3	-	15	-	TGCGCCAGCAGCCAGATAGGGCGAAGCACAGATACGCAGTATTTT	CASSQIGRSTDTQYF
TRBV20-1	TRBJ1-1	-	13	-	TGCAGTGCTAGTTCGGCAGAGAACACTGAAGCTTTCTTT	CSASSAENTEAFF
TRBV27	TRBJ1-2	-	13	-	TGTGCCAGCAGTTTAGGGGGGGTCGAGGGCTACACCTTC	CASSLGGVEGYTF
TRBV20-1	TRBJ2-7	-	16	TRBD2	TGCAGTGCTAGGGGGCCTCCGGGGGGTCCCCCCTACGAGCAGTACTTC	CSARGPPGGPPYEQYF
TRBV20-1	TRBJ2-3	many	15	-	TGCAGTGCCAGGCGGTCCCTTCCCTTCACAGATACGCAGTATTTT	CSARRSLPFTDTQYF
TRBV7-2	TRBJ2-7	many	14	-	TGTGCCAGCAGTCTATCGAGGGTACGCTACGAGCAGTACTTC	CASSLSRVRYEQYF
TRBV7-9	TRBJ1-4	few	15	-	TGTGCCAGCAGTCGAAGGGAACAGGCTAATGAAAAACTGTTTTTT	CASSRREQANEKLFF
TRBV20-1	TRBJ2-7	-	15	-	TGCAGTGCTAGAAATGGGCGCCGGTCCTACAATGAGCAGTACTTC	CSARNGRRSYNEQYF
TRBV9	TRBJ2-3	few	15	-	TGTGCCAGCAGCTGGGACCCCCAGTACACAGATACGCAGTATTTT	CASSWDPQYTDTQYF
TRBV6-6	TRBJ2-7	-	12	TRBD2	TGTGCCAGCACTAGCGGATTATACGAGCAGTACTTC	CASTSGLYEQYF
TRBV10-3	TRBJ2-7	many	14	-	TGTGCCATCAGTGAGGGGCGGGCTTCCTACGAGCAGTACTTC	CAISEGRASYEQYF
TRBV7-2	TRBJ1-2	-	14	TRBD1	TGTGCCAGCAGCTTTGGCAGGGGGTTTTATGGCTACACCTTC	CASSFGRGFYGYTF
TRBV3-1	TRBJ2-1	-	14	-	TGTGCCAGCAGCCAAGCCGACCGGTCGAATGAGCAGTTCTTC	CASSQADRSNEQFF
TRBV14	TRBJ2-7	-	16	-	TGTGCCAGCAGCCAGGACACGTGGGACGCCTACTACGAGCAGTACTTC	CASSQDTWDAYYEQYF
TRBV20-1	TRBJ2-1	-	14	TRBD2	TGCAGTGCTAGAGAGGCTAGCGGGAACAATGAGCAGTTCTTC	CSAREASGNNEQFF
TRBV29-1	TRBJ2-3	few	13	-	TGCAGCGGGGCTTCCCGTAGCACAGATACGCAGTATTTT	CSGASRSTDTQYF
TRBV7-9	TRBJ1-2	-	13	-	TGTGCCAGCTCTTTTCGGGAGCTCTATGGCTACACCTTC	CASSFRELYGYTF
TRBV20-1	TRBJ2-7	few	17	-	TGCAGTGCTAGAGGGCTTCTCCGGGACCGAAGCTCCTACGAGCAGTACTTC	CSARGLLRDRSSYEQYF
TRBV6-1	TRBJ2-7	-	14	TRBD1	TGTGCCAGCAGTTCGCAGGGGGCTAACAATGAGCAGTACTTC	CASSSQGANNEQYF
TRBV11-3	TRBJ2-2	-	15	-	TGTGCCAGCAGCTTAGGTGCGACTAGGAGCGGGGAGCTGTTTTTT	CASSLGATRSGELFF
TRBV15	TRBJ2-3	-	15	-	TGTGCCACCAGCAGAGCCCAACGCAGCACAGATACGCAGTATTTT	CATSRAQRSTDTQYF
TRBV7-2	TRBJ2-2	few	13	-	TGTGCCAGCAGCTCTCACCTAGCCGGGGAGCTGTTTTTT	CASSSHLAGELFF
TRBV18	TRBJ1-2	few	15	-	TGTGCCAGCTCACCACCGGCTTCCGTACCCTATGGCTACACCTTC	CASSPPASVPYGYTF
TRBV29-1	TRBJ2-3	-	16	-	TGCAGCGTTGAAGACCCAGTAGCATCTGGCACAGATACGCAGTATTTT	CSVEDPVASGTDTQYF
TRBV6-1	TRBJ2-3	-	16	-	TGTGCCAGCAGTGAAAGGGCCCACCTTCGTCCAGATACGCAGTATTTT	CASSERAHLRPDTQYF
TRBV7-8	TRBJ2-7	few	12	-	TGTGCCAGCAGCTCCAGAATCCCCGAGCAGTACTTC	CASSSRIPEQYF
TRBV7-2	TRBJ2-3	-	15	TRBD2	TGTGCCAGCAGCCTAACTAGCGGGATTTCAGATACGCAGTATTTT	CASSLTSGISDTQYF
TRBV4-1	TRBJ2-5	few	15	-	TGCGCCAGCAGCCAAGGTCCCCTCCACCAAGAGACCCAGTACTTC	CASSQGPLHQETQYF